This is a list of T cell receptor beta chains from one sample in a study of blood T cell repertoires in COVID-19. Libraries were prepared by immunoSEQ multiplex PCR; TCRdb keeps only in-frame clonotypes and omits some of them. Found here are 200,000 or so clones, approximately 81% of them singletons; the top ten hold 2.9%. The sequencing input was peripheral blood. The receptors derive from a man aged 50 to 59 who had recovered from COVID-19. Both conserved end residues are part of each CDR3. A D gene is named only where the DNA matches it firmly. The size field is filled for only some rows; it gives once, few, many or a size class.

TRBD1,.,TRBV27,TRBJ2-1,CASSPGQGNYNEQFF,TGTGCCAGCAGTCCCGGACAGGGGAACTACAATGAGCAGTTCTTC
TRBD1,.,TRBV19,TRBJ1-1,CASREDRGTEAFF,TGTGCCAGTAGAGAAGACAGGGGCACTGAAGCTTTCTTT
TRBD1,.,TRBV27,TRBJ2-7,CASSLTGAYEQYF,TGTGCCAGCAGTTTGACAGGGGCCTACGAGCAGTACTTC
.,.,TRBV5-1,TRBJ2-7,CASSLGQNNEQYF,TGCGCCAGCAGCCTGGGACAAAACAACGAGCAGTACTTC
TRBD1,.,TRBV2,TRBJ1-4,CAITLEGAYEKLFF,TGTGCCATCACGCTAGAGGGGGCATATGAAAAACTGTTTTTT
TRBD2,.,TRBV19,TRBJ2-1,CASSKAGVGRNEQFF,TGTGCCAGTAGTAAAGCGGGAGTCGGCAGGAATGAGCAGTTCTTC
.,.,TRBV21-1,TRBJ2-4,CASSKSGYLPVPKNIQYF,TGTGCCAGCAGCAAGTCAGGGTACCTTCCTGTTCCCAAAAACATTCAGTACTTC
TRBD2,.,TRBV7-8,TRBJ2-7,CASSRSGRAYEQYF,TGTGCCAGCAGCCGTAGCGGGAGGGCCTACGAGCAGTACTTC
.,.,TRBV6-1,TRBJ2-7,CASSETKYEQYF,TGTGCCAGCAGTGAAACAAAATACGAGCAGTACTTC
.,few,TRBV27,TRBJ1-2,CASSAGLGYGYTF,TGTGCCAGCAGCGCAGGGTTGGGCTATGGCTACACCTTC
TRBD2,.,TRBV2,TRBJ2-7,CASNGGLAGGFDEQYF,TGTGCCAGCAATGGGGGGCTAGCGGGAGGCTTCGACGAGCAGTACTTC
.,.,TRBV6-5,TRBJ2-7,CASRLAVSYYEQYF,TGTGCCAGCAGACTAGCAGTATCATACTACGAGCAGTACTTC
.,.,TRBV5-6,TRBJ2-1,CASSLRGSGNNEQFF,TGTGCCAGCAGCTTGAGGGGTAGCGGCAACAATGAGCAGTTCTTC
.,.,TRBV4-2,TRBJ1-2,CASSQELLSGSRYGYTF,TGTGCCAGCAGCCAAGAACTCCTGTCAGGGTCGCGCTATGGCTACACCTTC
TRBD1,.,TRBV6-5,TRBJ1-2,CASRGDRGGMGGYTF,TGTGCCAGCAGAGGGGACAGGGGAGGGATGGGAGGCTACACCTTC
.,.,TRBV27,TRBJ1-1,CASSLKQVPNTEAFF,TGTGCCAGCAGTTTAAAACAGGTACCGAACACTGAAGCTTTCTTT
.,.,TRBV28,TRBJ1-4,CASSPGDLGNEKLFF,TGTGCCAGCAGTCCCGGGGACTTAGGCAATGAAAAACTGTTTTTT
TRBD2,.,TRBV19,TRBJ2-7,CASRVSGRAREQYF,TGTGCCAGTAGGGTTAGTGGGAGGGCGAGAGAGCAGTACTTC
TRBD1,.,TRBV9,TRBJ1-2,CASRGNRGPYGYTF,TGTGCCAGCAGGGGAAACAGGGGGCCCTATGGCTACACCTTC
TRBD1,.,TRBV5-1,TRBJ2-2,CASSFLGQGATGELFF,TGCGCCAGCAGCTTCCTGGGACAGGGGGCAACCGGGGAGCTGTTTTTT
.,.,TRBV13,TRBJ2-3,CASSLGGGGSTDTQYF,TGTGCCAGCAGCTTAGGCGGCGGCGGGAGCACAGATACGCAGTATTTT
TRBD1,.,TRBV2,TRBJ1-5,CASSERQGGQPQHF,TGTGCCAGCAGTGAAAGACAGGGCGGTCAGCCCCAGCATTTT
TRBD2,.,TRBV11-3,TRBJ2-7,CASSVGLGMEQYF,TGTGCCAGCAGCGTGGGACTAGGCATGGAGCAGTACTTC
.,.,TRBV14,TRBJ2-5,CASSQGARQSRGGMRETQYF,TGTGCCAGCAGCCAAGGAGCGCGTCAGAGCCGGGGCGGGATGAGAGAGACCCAGTACTTC
TRBD2,.,TRBV5-1,TRBJ2-3,CASTRLAGDPDTQYF,TGCGCCAGCACCCGACTAGCGGGAGACCCAGATACGCAGTATTTT
TRBD1,.,TRBV6-5,TRBJ1-2,CASSYKRTGVYGYTF,TGTGCCAGCAGTTACAAACGAACAGGGGTCTATGGCTACACCTTC
.,.,TRBV29-1,TRBJ1-2,CSVESVSAGGYTF,TGCAGCGTTGAATCTGTGTCCGCGGGTGGCTACACCTTC
TRBD1,.,TRBV28,TRBJ2-7,CASRFRDRGLYEQYF,TGTGCCAGCAGATTCCGGGACAGGGGGCTCTACGAGCAGTACTTC
.,.,TRBV29-1,TRBJ2-5,CSVDGETQYF,TGCAGCGTTGACGGGGAGACCCAGTACTTC
.,.,TRBV2,TRBJ2-1,CASMGTGAPYNEQFF,TGTGCCAGCATGGGGACGGGAGCACCCTACAATGAGCAGTTCTTC
TRBD2,.,TRBV11-1,TRBJ2-7,CASSYRGTSNDEQYF,TGTGCCAGCAGCTATAGGGGGACTAGTAACGACGAGCAGTACTTC
.,few,TRBV19,TRBJ2-5,CASKIGGRAQETQYF,TGTGCCAGTAAAATAGGTGGGAGAGCACAAGAGACCCAGTACTTC
.,.,TRBV9,TRBJ1-6,CASSPQGGPGSPLHF,TGTGCCAGCAGCCCCCAGGGAGGGCCTGGATCACCCCTCCACTTT
.,.,TRBV7-2,TRBJ2-3,CASSYGTGDTQYF,TGTGCCAGCAGCTACGGCACGGGGGATACGCAGTATTTT
TRBD2,.,TRBV10-3,TRBJ2-2,CAISESGLAGGNTGELFF,TGTGCCATCAGTGAGTCAGGTCTAGCGGGAGGGAACACCGGGGAGCTGTTTTTT
.,.,TRBV28,TRBJ2-7,CASWAPYEQYF,TGTGCGAGTTGGGCTCCCTACGAGCAGTACTTC
.,.,TRBV7-2,TRBJ2-1,CASSLGGSQGEQFF,TGTGCCAGCAGCTTAGGGGGATCGCAGGGTGAGCAGTTCTTC
.,.,TRBV9,TRBJ2-1,CASSVGLAGQNEQFF,TGTGCCAGCAGCGTAGGTTTAGCGGGACAGAATGAGCAGTTCTTC
TRBD1,.,TRBV5-5,TRBJ2-7,CASSPGQGLYEQYF,TGTGCCAGCAGCCCCGGACAGGGGCTCTACGAGCAGTACTTC
.,.,TRBV19,TRBJ2-7,CASSIGGGDEQYF,TGTGCCAGTAGTATAGGAGGCGGGGACGAGCAGTACTTC
.,.,TRBV27,TRBJ2-7,CASSPRLDSSSYEQYF,TGTGCCAGCAGTCCTCGACTCGATTCCAGCTCCTACGAGCAGTACTTC
.,.,TRBV19,TRBJ2-3,CASSTLLVTDTQYF,TGTGCCAGTAGTACTTTACTAGTTACAGATACGCAGTATTTT
.,.,TRBV7-2,TRBJ2-7,CASSLAQGHEQYF,TGTGCCAGCAGCTTAGCACAGGGCCACGAGCAGTACTTC
TRBD1,few,TRBV12-3/TRBV12-4,TRBJ2-7,CASSRDRSYEQYF,TGTGCCAGCAGCCGGGACAGATCCTACGAGCAGTACTTC
.,.,TRBV5-1,TRBJ2-1,CASSLVEVSYNEQFF,TGCGCCAGCAGCTTGGTCGAGGTCAGTTACAATGAGCAGTTCTTC
TRBD1,.,TRBV5-1,TRBJ1-2,CASSTGQGGGYTF,TGCGCCAGCAGCACGGGACAGGGAGGCGGCTACACCTTC
.,.,TRBV2,TRBJ2-5,CASSIFETQYF,TGTGCCAGCAGCATTTTTGAGACCCAGTACTTC
.,.,TRBV10-3,TRBJ2-7,CAISGTDNEQYF,TGTGCCATCAGTGGGACAGATAACGAGCAGTACTTC
TRBD1,.,TRBV28,TRBJ2-5,CASQTPGGTGGRFSQYF,TGTGCCAGCCAGACTCCAGGCGGCACAGGGGGCAGGTTCTCCCAGTACTTC
.,.,TRBV28,TRBJ1-2,CASQGGANYGYTF,TGTGCCAGCCAGGGCGGTGCTAACTATGGCTACACCTTC
TRBD2,once,TRBV5-1,TRBJ2-2,CASSLTSGNHGELFF,TGCGCCAGCAGCTTGACTAGCGGGAACCACGGGGAGCTGTTTTTT